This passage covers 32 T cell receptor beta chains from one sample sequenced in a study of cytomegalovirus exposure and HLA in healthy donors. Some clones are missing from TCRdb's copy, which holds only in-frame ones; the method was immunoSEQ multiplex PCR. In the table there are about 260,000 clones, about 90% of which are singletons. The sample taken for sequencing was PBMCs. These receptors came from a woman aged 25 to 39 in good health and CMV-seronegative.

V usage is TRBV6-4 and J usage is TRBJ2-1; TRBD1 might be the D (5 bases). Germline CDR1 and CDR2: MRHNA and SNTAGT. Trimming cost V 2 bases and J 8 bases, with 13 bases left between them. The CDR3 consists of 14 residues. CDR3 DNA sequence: TGTGCCAGCAGTGACAGGGCAGGGCATGATGAGCAGTTCTTC. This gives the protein CASSDRAGHDEQFF.

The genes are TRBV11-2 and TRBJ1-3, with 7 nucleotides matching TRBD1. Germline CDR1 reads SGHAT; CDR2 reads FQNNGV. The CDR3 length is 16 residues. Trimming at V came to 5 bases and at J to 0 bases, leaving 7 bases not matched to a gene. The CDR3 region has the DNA TGTGCCAGCAGCGGGGAGACAGGGAGCTCTGGAAACACCATATATTTT. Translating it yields CASSGETGSSGNTIYF.

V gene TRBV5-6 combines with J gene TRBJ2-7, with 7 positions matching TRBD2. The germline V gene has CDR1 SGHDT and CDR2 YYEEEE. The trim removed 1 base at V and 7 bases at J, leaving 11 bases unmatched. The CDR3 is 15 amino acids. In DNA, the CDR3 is TGTGCCAGCAGCTTGTCTAGCGGACTGGCCTGGGAGCAGTACTTC. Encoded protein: CASSLSSGLAWEQYF.

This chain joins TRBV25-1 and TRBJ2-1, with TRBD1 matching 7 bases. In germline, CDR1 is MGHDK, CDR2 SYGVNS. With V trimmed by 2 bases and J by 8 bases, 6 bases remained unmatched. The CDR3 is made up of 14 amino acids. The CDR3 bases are TGTGCCAGCAGTGAAGTGGGCCAGGGGGATGAGCAGTTCTTC. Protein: CASSEVGQGDEQFF.

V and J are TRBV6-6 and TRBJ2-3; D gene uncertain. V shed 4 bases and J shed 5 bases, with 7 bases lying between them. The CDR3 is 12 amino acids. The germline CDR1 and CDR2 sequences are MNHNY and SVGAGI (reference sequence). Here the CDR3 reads CASSFPVDTQYF. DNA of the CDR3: TGTGCCAGCAGTTTCCCGGTAGATACGCAGTATTTT.

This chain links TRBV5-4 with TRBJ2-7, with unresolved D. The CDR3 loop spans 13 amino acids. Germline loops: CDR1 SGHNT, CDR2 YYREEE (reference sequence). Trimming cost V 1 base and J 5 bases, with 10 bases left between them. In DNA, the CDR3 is TGTGCCAGCAGCTTGAGTGGTGTGCACGAGCAGTACTTC. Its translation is CASSLSGVHEQYF.

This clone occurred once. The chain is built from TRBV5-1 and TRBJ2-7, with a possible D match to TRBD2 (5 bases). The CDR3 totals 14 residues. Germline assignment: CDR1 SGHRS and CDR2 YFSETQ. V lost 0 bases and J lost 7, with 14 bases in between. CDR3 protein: CASSLGGKAGEQYF. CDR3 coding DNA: TGCGCCAGCAGCTTGGGAGGGAAGGCCGGGGAGCAGTACTTC.

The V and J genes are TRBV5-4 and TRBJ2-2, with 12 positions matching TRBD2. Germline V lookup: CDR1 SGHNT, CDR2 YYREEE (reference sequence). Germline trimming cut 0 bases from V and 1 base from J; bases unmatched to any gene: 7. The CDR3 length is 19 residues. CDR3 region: CASSLASGTSGWNTGELFF. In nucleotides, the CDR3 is TGTGCCAGCAGCTTGGCCTCCGGGACTAGCGGGTGGAACACCGGGGAGCTGTTTTTT.

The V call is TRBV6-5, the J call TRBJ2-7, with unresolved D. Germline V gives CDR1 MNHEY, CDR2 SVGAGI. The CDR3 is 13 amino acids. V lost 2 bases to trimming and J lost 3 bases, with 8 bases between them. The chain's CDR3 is CASSYVVGYEQYF. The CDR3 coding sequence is TGTGCCAGCAGTTACGTAGTGGGCTACGAGCAGTACTTC.

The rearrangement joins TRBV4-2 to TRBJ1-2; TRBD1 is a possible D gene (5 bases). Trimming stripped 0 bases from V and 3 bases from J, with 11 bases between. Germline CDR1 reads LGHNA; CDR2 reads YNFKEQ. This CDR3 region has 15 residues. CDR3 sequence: CASSQDERGDYGYTF. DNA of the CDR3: TGTGCCAGCAGCCAAGATGAGAGGGGAGACTATGGCTACACCTTC.

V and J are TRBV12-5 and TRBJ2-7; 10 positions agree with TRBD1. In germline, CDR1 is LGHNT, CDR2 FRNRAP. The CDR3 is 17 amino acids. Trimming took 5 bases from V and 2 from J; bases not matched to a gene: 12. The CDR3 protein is CASGPRTPGQGTYEQYF. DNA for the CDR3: TGTGCTAGTGGTCCCCGAACCCCGGGACAGGGGACCTACGAGCAGTACTTC.

The CDR3 DNA reads as TGTGCCAGCAGGGAATCGGCAGCGGGAGGTTTGCAGTACTTC. Its protein product is CASRESAAGGLQYF. The rearrangement uses TRBV28 and TRBJ2-7; 9 positions match TRBD2. This CDR3 region has 14 residues. J lost 9 bases, V lost 6 bases, and 12 bases had no gene match. CDR1 and CDR2 (germline): MDHEN, SYDVKM.

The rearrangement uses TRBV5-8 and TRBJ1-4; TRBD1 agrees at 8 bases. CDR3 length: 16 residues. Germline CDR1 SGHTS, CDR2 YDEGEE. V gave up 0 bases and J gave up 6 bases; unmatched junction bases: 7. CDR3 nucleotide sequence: TGTGCCAGCAGCTTGGTGGGGACAGGCCACTATGAAAAACTGTTTTTT. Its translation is CASSLVGTGHYEKLFF.

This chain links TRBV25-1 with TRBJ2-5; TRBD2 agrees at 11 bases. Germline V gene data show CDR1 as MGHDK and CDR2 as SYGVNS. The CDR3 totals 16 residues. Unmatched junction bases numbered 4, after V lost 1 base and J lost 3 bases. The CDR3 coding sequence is TGTGCCAGCAGTGAATCTACTAGCGGGAGAGAAGAGACCCAGTACTTC. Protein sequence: CASSESTSGREETQYF.

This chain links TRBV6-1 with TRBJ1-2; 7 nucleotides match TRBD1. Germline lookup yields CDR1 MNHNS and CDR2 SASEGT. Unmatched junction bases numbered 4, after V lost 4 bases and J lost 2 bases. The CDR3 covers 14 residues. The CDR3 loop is CASSGDRANYGYTF. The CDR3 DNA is TGTGCCAGCAGTGGTGACAGGGCGAACTATGGCTACACCTTC.

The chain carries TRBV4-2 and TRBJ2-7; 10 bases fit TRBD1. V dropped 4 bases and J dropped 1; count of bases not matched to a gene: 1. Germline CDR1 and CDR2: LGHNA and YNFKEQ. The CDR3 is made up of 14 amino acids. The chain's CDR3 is CASSPGQGSYEQYF. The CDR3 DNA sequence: TGTGCCAGCAGCCCGGGACAGGGGTCCTACGAGCAGTACTTC.

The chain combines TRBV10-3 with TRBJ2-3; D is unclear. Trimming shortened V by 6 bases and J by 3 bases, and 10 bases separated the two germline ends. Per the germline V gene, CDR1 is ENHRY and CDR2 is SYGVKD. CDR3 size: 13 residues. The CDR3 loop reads CAISLTKTDTQYF. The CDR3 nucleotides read TGTGCCATCAGCCTCACTAAGACAGATACGCAGTATTTT.

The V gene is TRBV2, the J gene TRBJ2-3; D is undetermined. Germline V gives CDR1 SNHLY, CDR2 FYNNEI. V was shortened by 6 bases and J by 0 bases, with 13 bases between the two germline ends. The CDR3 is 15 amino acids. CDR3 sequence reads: CASRDRAESTDTQYF. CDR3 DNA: TGTGCCAGCAGAGATAGGGCAGAAAGCACAGATACGCAGTATTTT.

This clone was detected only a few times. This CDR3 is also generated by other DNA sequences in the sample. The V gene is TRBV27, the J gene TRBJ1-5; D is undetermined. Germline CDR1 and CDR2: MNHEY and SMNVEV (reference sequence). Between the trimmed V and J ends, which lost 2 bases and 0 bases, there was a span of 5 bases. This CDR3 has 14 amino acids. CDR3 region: CASSLGYSNQPQHF. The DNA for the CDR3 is TGTGCCAGCAGTTTAGGGTATAGCAATCAGCCCCAGCATTTT.

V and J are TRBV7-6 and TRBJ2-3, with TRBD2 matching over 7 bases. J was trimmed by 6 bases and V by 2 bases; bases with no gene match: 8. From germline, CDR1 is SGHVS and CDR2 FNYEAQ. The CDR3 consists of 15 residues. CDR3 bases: TGTGCCAGCAGCTTAATCGCGGGAGTTTGGGATACGCAGTATTTT. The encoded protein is CASSLIAGVWDTQYF.

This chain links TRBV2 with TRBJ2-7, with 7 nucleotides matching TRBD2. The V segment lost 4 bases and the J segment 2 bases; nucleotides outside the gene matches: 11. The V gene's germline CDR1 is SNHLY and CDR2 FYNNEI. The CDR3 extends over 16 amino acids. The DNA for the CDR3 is TGTGCCAGCAGTGCCGGCGGCGGGAGAAGTCCCTACGAGCAGTACTTC. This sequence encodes CASSAGGGRSPYEQYF.

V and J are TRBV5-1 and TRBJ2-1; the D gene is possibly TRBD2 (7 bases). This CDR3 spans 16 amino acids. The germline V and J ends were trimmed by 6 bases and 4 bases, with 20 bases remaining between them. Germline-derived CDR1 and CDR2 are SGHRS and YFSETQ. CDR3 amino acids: CASTGTMGDTYNEQFF. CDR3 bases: TGCGCCAGCACCGGGACTATGGGGGACACGTACAATGAGCAGTTCTTC.

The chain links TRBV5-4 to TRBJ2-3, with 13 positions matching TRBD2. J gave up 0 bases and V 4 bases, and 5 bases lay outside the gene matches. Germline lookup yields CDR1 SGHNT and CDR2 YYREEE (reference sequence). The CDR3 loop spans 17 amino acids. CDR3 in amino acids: CASSPTSGRASTDTQYF. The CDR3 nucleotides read TGTGCCAGCAGCCCCACTAGCGGGAGGGCCAGCACAGATACGCAGTATTTT. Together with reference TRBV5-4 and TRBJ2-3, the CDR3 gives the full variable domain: ETGVTQSPTHLIKTRGQQVTLRCSSQSGHNTVSWYQQALGQGPQFIFQYYREEENGRGNFPPRFSGLQFPNYSSELNVNALELDDSALYLCASSPTSGRASTDTQYFGPGTRLTVL.

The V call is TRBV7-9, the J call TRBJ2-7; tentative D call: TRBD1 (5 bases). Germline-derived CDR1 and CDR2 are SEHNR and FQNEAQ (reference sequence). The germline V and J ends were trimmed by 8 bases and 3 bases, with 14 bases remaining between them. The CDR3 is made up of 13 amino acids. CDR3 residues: CASRTGDIYEQYF. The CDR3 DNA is TGTGCCAGCCGCACAGGAGACATCTACGAGCAGTACTTC.

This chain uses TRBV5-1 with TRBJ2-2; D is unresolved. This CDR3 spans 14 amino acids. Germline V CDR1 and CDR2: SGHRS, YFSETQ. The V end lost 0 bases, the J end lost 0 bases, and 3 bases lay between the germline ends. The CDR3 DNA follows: TGCGCCAGCAGCTTGGCAGCGAACACCGGGGAGCTGTTTTTT. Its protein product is CASSLAANTGELFF. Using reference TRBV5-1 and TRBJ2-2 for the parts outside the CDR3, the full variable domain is KAGVTQTPRYLIKTRGQQVTLSCSPISGHRSVSWYQQTPGQGLQFLFEYFSETQRNKGNFPGRFSGRQFSNSRSEMNVSTLELGDSALYLCASSLAANTGELFFGEGSRLTVL.

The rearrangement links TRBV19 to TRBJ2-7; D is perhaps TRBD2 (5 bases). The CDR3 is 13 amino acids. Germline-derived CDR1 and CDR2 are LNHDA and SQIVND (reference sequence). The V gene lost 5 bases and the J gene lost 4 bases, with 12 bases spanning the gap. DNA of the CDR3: TGTGCCAGTAGTGTGGAGGACGGATACGAGCAGTACTTC. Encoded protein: CASSVEDGYEQYF.

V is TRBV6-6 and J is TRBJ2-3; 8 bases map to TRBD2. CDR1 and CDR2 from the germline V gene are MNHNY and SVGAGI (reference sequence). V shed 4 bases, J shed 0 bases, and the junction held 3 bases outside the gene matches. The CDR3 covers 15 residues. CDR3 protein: CASSSLAVSTDTQYF. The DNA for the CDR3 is TGTGCCAGCAGTTCACTAGCGGTCAGCACAGATACGCAGTATTTT.

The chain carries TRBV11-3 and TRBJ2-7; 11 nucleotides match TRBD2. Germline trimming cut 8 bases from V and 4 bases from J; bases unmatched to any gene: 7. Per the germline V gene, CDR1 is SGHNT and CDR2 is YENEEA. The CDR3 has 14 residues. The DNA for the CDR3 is TGTGCCAGCTACCAACTAGCGGGAGAATACGAGCAGTACTTC. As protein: CASYQLAGEYEQYF.

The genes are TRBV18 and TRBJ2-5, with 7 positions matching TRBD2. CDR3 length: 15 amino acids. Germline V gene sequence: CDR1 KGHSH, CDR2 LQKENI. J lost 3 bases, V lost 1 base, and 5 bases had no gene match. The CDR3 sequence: CASSPLLAEEETQYF. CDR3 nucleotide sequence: TGTGCCAGCTCACCACTCCTAGCGGAGGAAGAGACCCAGTACTTC.

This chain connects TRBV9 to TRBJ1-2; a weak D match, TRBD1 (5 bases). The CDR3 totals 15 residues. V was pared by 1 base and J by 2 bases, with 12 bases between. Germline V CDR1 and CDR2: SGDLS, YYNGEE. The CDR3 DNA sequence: TGTGCCAGCAGCGTATCGGGGCTCGGAAACTATGGCTACACCTTC. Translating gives CASSVSGLGNYGYTF.

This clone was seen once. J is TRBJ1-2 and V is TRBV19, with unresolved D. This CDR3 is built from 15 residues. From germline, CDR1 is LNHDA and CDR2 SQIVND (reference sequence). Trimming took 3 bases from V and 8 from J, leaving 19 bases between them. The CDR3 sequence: CASSILAIPPGGYTF. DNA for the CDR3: TGTGCCAGTAGTATTCTCGCGATTCCGCCCGGGGGCTACACCTTC.

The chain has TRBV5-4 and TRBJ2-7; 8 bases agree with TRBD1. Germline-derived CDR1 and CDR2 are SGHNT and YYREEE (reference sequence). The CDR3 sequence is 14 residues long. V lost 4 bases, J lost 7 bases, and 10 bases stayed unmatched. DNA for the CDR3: TGTGCCAGCAGCACCGGGACAGGTGGCGGAGAGCAGTACTTC. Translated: CASSTGTGGGEQYF.